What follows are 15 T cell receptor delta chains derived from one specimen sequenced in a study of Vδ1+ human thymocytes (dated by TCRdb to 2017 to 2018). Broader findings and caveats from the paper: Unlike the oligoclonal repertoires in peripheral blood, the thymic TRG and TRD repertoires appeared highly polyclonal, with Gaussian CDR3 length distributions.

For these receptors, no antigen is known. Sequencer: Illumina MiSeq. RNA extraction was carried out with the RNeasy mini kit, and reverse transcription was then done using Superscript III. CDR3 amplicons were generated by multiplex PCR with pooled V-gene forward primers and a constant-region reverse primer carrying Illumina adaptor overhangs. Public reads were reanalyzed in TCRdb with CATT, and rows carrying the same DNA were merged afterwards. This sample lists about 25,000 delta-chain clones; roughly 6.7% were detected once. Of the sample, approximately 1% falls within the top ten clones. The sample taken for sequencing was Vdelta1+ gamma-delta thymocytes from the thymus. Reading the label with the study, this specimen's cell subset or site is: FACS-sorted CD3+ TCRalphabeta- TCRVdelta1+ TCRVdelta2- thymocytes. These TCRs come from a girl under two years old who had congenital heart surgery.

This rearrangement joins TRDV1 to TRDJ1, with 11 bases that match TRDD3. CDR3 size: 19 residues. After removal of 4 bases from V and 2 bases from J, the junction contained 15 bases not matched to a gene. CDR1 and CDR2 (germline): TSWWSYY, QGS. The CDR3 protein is CALGGHLRYWGIRTDKLIF. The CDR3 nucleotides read TGTGCTCTTGGGGGACACCTCCGGTACTGGGGGATAAGGACCGATAAACTCATCTTT.

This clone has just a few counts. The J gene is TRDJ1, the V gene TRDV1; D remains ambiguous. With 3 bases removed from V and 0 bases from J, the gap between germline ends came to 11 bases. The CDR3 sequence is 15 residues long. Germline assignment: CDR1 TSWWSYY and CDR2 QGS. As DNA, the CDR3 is TGTGCTCTTGGGGAGGGTTGCATTTACACCGATAAACTCATCTTT. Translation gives CALGEGCIYTDKLIF.

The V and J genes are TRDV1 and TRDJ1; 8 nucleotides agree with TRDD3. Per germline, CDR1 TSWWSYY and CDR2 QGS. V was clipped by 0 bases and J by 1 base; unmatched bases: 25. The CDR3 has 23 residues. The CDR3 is CALGELGLPQGGIEVPATDKLIF. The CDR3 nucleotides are TGTGCTCTTGGGGAACTAGGACTCCCTCAGGGGGGGATAGAGGTACCAGCCACCGATAAACTCATCTTT.

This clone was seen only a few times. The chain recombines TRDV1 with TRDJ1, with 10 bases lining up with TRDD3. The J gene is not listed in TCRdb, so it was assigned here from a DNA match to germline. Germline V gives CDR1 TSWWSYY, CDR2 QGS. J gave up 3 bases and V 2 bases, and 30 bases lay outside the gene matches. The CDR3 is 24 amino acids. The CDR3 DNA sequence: TGTGCTCTTGGGGAAAGCGTCGGCGGGTACTGGGGGATTTCCCGAGGTAGCTTGTCCGATAAACTCATCTTT. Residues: CALGESVGGYWGISRGSLSDKLIF.

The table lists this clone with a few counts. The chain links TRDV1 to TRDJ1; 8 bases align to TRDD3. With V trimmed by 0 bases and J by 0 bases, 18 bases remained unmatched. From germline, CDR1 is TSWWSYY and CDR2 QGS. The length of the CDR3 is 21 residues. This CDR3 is CALGELDGYWGSQKYTDKLIF. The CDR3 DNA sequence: TGTGCTCTTGGGGAACTTGACGGGTACTGGGGGTCCCAGAAGTACACCGATAAACTCATCTTT.

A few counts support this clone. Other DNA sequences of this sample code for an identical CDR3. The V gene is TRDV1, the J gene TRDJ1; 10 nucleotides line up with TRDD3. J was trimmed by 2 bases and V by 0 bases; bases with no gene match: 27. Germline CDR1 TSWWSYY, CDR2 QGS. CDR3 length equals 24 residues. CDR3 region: CALGELVSSRPSWGIREGTDKLIF. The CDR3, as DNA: TGTGCTCTTGGGGAACTAGTCTCGAGCCGCCCCTCCTGGGGGATAAGGGAGGGTACCGATAAACTCATCTTT.

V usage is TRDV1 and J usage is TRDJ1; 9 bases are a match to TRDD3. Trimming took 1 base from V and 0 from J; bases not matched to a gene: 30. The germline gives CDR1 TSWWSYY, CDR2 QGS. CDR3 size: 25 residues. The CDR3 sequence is CALGEPSLDRLYWGKTPKYTDKLIF. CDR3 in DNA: TGTGCTCTTGGGGAACCTTCCCTAGACCGCCTGTACTGGGGGAAAACCCCAAAGTACACCGATAAACTCATCTTT.

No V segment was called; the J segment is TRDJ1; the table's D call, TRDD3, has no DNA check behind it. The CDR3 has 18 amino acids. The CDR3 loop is CALGLSFPLGPYTDKLIF. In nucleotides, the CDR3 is TGTGCTCTTGGGCTTAGCTTCCCCCTGGGACCGTACACCGATAAACTCATCTTT.

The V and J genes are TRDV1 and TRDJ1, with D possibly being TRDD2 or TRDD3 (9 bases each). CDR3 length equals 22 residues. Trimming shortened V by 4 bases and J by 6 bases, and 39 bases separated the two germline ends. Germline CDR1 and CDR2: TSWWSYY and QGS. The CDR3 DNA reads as TGTGCTCTTGGGGTCCCGGCCTTCCTACAAATTTTACTGGGGGACAGACTTAATAAACTCATCTTT. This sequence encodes CALGVPAFLQILLGDRLNKLIF.

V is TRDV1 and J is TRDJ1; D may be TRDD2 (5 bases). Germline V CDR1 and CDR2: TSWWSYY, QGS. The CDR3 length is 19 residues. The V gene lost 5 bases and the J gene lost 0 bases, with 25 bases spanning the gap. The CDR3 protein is CALGFVIFPGSGYTDKLIF. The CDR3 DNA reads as TGTGCTCTTGGGTTCGTTATTTTTCCTGGTTCGGGGTACACCGATAAACTCATCTTT.

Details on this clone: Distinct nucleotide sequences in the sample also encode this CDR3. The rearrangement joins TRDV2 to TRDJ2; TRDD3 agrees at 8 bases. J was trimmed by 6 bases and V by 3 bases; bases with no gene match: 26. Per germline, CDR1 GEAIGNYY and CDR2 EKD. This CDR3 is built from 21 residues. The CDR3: CACDPLSRPSSTGGHAAQLFF. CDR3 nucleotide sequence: TGTGCCTGTGACCCCCTAAGTAGGCCTTCTTCGACTGGGGGTCACGCAGCACAACTCTTCTTT.

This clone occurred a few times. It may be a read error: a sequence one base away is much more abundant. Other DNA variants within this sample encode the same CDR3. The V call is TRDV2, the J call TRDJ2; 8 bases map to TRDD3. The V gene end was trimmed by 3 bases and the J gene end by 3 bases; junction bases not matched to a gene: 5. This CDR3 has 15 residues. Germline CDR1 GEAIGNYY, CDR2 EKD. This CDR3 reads CACDVLGDVTAQLFF. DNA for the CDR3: TGTGCCTGTGACGTGCTGGGGGACGTGACAGCACAACTCTTCTTT.

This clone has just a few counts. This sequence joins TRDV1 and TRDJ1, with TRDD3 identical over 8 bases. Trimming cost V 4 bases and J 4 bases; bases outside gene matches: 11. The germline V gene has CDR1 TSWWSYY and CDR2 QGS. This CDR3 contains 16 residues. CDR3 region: CALGGPLYWGGDKLIF. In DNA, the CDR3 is TGTGCTCTTGGGGGGCCTCTGTACTGGGGGGGCGATAAACTCATCTTT.

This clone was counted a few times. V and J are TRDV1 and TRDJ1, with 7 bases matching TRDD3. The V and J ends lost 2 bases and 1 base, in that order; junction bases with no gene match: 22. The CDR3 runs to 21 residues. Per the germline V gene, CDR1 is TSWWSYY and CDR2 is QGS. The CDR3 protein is CALGELNVYAGINQGTDKLIF. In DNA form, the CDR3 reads TGTGCTCTTGGGGAATTAAATGTTTATGCGGGGATAAACCAAGGCACCGATAAACTCATCTTT.

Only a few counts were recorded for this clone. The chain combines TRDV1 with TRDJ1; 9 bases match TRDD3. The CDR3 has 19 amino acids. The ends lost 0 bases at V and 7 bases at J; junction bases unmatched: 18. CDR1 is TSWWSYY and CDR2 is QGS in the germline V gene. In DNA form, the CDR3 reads TGTGCTCTTGGGGAACTAGTACCTTCGACGTACTGGGGGAGAACTAAACTCATCTTT. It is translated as CALGELVPSTYWGRTKLIF.